Included here is one T cell receptor (beta chain) sequence, with context. Antigen: not known. Assay used: immunoSEQ multiplex PCR; TCRdb lists only in-frame clones, some missing. The sample has roughly 2.2 million clones; 85% to 95% are singletons. In germline, CDR1 is MNHEY, CDR2 SMNVEV (reference sequence). With V trimmed by 1 base and J by 0 bases, 4 bases remained unmatched. The CDR3 contains 16 residues. This entry belongs to a study of shared clonotypes between healthy human individuals. General study points: Generation probability values for non-shared clonotypes were lower than those for clonotypes shared by all four donors.

V usage is TRBV27 and J usage is TRBJ2-5; 8 bases agree with TRBD1. The clonotype comes from a man younger than 35 in good health. Some clones in this sample may be carry-over from other donors' samples. The sequenced sample consisted of naive CD4+ T cells from PBMCs. The subset: CD45RA+ positively selected. Written as DNA, the CDR3 is TGTGCCAGCAGTTTATACAGGGGGTCGTACCAAGAGACCCAGTACTTC. Residues: CASSLYRGSYQETQYF.